These T cell receptor beta chains were read from a single sample in a study of T cell responses to AZD1222 COVID-19 vaccine. Here immunoSEQ multiplex PCR was the method, and the copy in TCRdb shows in-frame clones only, minus some. Among more than 85,000 clones listed, roughly nine tenths were seen once. Source: peripheral blood, taken on day 0 of AZD1222 vaccination. The receptors here all came from an adult in good health. Both conserved end residues are part of each CDR3. A D gene is named only where the DNA matches it firmly. Expanded clones get a size class; other rows say once, few or many, or leave the size out.

NA,TRBV29-1,NA,TRBJ1-2,CSALDSANYGYTF,TGCAGCGCCCTGGACAGCGCTAACTATGGCTACACCTTC
NA,TRBV24-1,NA,TRBJ2-5,CATSDGPNETQYF,TGTGCCACCAGTGATGGGCCAAATGAGACCCAGTACTTC
TRBD1,TRBV2,NA,TRBJ2-3,CASLDRASSTDTQYF,TGTGCCAGCTTAGACAGGGCCTCTAGCACAGATACGCAGTATTTT
NA,TRBV7-2,NA,TRBJ2-3,CASSPQGGGTDTQYF,TGTGCCAGCAGCCCGCAGGGGGGGGGCACAGATACGCAGTATTTT
NA,TRBV5-1,NA,TRBJ2-7,CASSLEGSEQYF,TGCGCCAGCAGCTTGGAGGGGAGCGAGCAGTACTTC
NA,TRBV2,NA,TRBJ1-1,CASRWVTNTEAFF,TGTGCCAGCAGGTGGGTGACGAACACTGAAGCTTTCTTT
TRBD2,TRBV20-1,NA,TRBJ2-3,CSASIQREATDTQYF,TGCAGTGCTAGTATCCAGCGGGAGGCCACAGATACGCAGTATTTT
NA,TRBV19,NA,TRBJ1-5,CASSIQLYQPQHF,TGTGCCAGTAGTATACAGCTTTATCAGCCCCAGCATTTT
NA,TRBV4-1,NA,TRBJ2-5,CASRPADTNREETQYF,TGCGCCAGCAGGCCTGCGGATACAAACCGAGAGGAGACCCAGTACTTC
NA,TRBV2,NA,TRBJ1-1,CASSDWRNTEAFF,TGTGCCAGCAGTGATTGGAGGAACACTGAAGCTTTCTTT
NA,TRBV19,NA,TRBJ1-6,CASSIRGNSPLHF,TGTGCCAGTAGTATAAGAGGAAATTCACCCCTCCACTTT
TRBD2,TRBV9,NA,TRBJ2-7,CASSARVTSADSYEQYF,TGTGCCAGCAGCGCACGAGTTACTAGCGCCGACTCCTACGAGCAGTACTTC
NA,TRBV5-5,NA,TRBJ1-5,CASSIGLSILASNQPQHF,TGTGCCAGCAGCATAGGCCTCTCCATTTTGGCGAGCAATCAGCCCCAGCATTTT
NA,TRBV12-3/TRBV12-4,NA,TRBJ1-2,CASSPGGRGGYTF,TGTGCCAGCAGTCCTGGGGGGAGGGGTGGCTACACCTTC
NA,TRBV19,NA,TRBJ2-4,CASSTTGRLAKNIQYF,TGTGCCAGTAGTACAACAGGGCGACTAGCCAAAAACATTCAGTACTTC
TRBD2,TRBV7-9,NA,TRBJ2-1,CASRSPRQRGALLDEQFF,TGTGCCAGCCGATCCCCTCGCCAGCGGGGGGCCTTATTGGATGAGCAGTTCTTC
NA,TRBV6-5,NA,TRBJ2-5,CASSPYQETQYF,TGTGCCAGCAGTCCGTACCAAGAGACCCAGTACTTC
TRBD1,TRBV7-9,NA,TRBJ1-2,CASSLGTGLYGYTF,TGTGCCAGCAGCTTAGGGACAGGGTTGTATGGCTACACCTTC
NA,TRBV6-1,NA,TRBJ2-1,CASSEGAQERDEQFF,TGTGCCAGCAGTGAAGGGGCTCAGGAACGTGATGAGCAGTTCTTC
TRBD1,TRBV10-1,NA,TRBJ1-1,CASSEGDRGYIAFF,TGCGCCAGCAGTGAGGGGGACAGGGGCTATATTGCTTTCTTT
TRBD1,TRBV5-1,NA,TRBJ1-4,CASSSGTADEKLFF,TGCGCCAGCAGCTCCGGGACAGCTGATGAAAAACTGTTTTTT
NA,TRBV11-2,NA,TRBJ2-2,CASSSPVGGQGTGELFF,TGTGCCAGCAGCTCACCCGTGGGGGGGCAGGGCACCGGGGAGCTGTTTTTT
NA,TRBV27,NA,TRBJ2-5,CASSLSRFDQETQYF,TGTGCCAGCAGTTTATCCCGCTTTGACCAAGAGACCCAGTACTTC
NA,TRBV6-6,NA,TRBJ1-5,CASSARGSNQPQHF,TGTGCCAGCAGTGCTAGGGGGAGCAATCAGCCCCAGCATTTT
NA,TRBV10-3,NA,TRBJ2-3,CAISEGGPPLTQYF,TGTGCCATCAGTGAGGGGGGGCCTCCCCTTACGCAGTATTTT
TRBD1,TRBV10-2,once,TRBJ2-2,CASIDRVISGELFF,TGCGCCAGCATCGACAGGGTAATATCCGGGGAGCTGTTTTTT
NA,TRBV18,NA,TRBJ1-1,CASSPFGDTEAFF,TGTGCCAGCTCGCCTTTCGGGGACACTGAAGCTTTCTTT
NA,TRBV7-9,NA,TRBJ1-3,CASPGRGSGNTIYF,TGTGCCAGCCCGGGACGGGGATCTGGAAACACCATATATTTT
NA,TRBV2,NA,TRBJ1-1,CASSPQLNTEAFF,TGTGCCAGCAGTCCTCAGTTGAACACTGAAGCTTTCTTT